The 22 T cell receptor beta chains below all came from one sample that was sequenced in a study of blood T cell repertoires in COVID-19. TCRdb keeps only in-frame clones here, not all; method: immunoSEQ multiplex PCR. The sample lists fewer than 200,000 clones, around 80% seen once, with around 19% in the top ten. The specimen was PBMCs or T cells enriched from blood (not recorded which). All receptors derive from a woman aged 70-85 years in a cohort exposed to, infected with or recovered from COVID-19 (not recorded which).

J is TRBJ2-2 and V is TRBV11-2; maybe TRBD2 (6 bases). The germline V and J ends were trimmed by 10 bases and 2 bases, with 14 bases remaining between them. Germline CDR1 SGHAT, CDR2 FQNNGV. The CDR3 spans 14 residues. The CDR3 loop is CATSGLLNTGELFF. Here the CDR3 DNA reads TGTGCCACATCGGGACTGCTAAACACCGGGGAGCTGTTTTTT.

The chain recombines TRBV7-2 with TRBJ1-2; D ambiguous. The CDR3 runs 15 residues. From germline, CDR1 is SGHTA and CDR2 FQGNSA. The germline V and J ends were trimmed by 7 bases and 1 base, with 16 bases remaining between them. The CDR3: CASTSNGGLNYGYTF. The CDR3 DNA follows: TGTGCCAGCACCTCAAACGGAGGCCTTAACTATGGCTACACCTTC.

The chain carries TRBV10-2 and TRBJ2-3; maybe TRBD2 (6 bases). The CDR3 has 10 amino acids. Looked up from germline, CDR1 is WSHSY and CDR2 is SAAADI. Trimming took 8 bases from V and 8 from J, leaving 8 bases between them. The CDR3 protein is CASFGGTQYF. CDR3 DNA: TGCGCCAGCTTCGGGGGTACGCAGTATTTT.

This chain joins TRBV4-1 and TRBJ1-1; 7 nucleotides align to TRBD1. V lost 3 bases to trimming and J lost 5 bases; unmatched junction nucleotides: 6. There are 14 residues in the CDR3. The germline V gene encodes CDR1 MGHRA and CDR2 YSYEKL. The CDR3 DNA sequence: TGCGCCAGCAGCCACGCGACAGGGTGGACTGAAGCTTTCTTT. It encodes CASSHATGWTEAFF.

The gene calls are TRBV9 and TRBJ1-6; possible D gene TRBD1, 6 bases. Looked up from germline, CDR1 is SGDLS and CDR2 is YYNGEE. Trimming left V 6 bases short and J 8 bases short, with 15 bases between. The CDR3 runs 14 residues. The CDR3 sequence is CASNHGQPYSPLHF. CDR3 in DNA: TGTGCCAGCAACCACGGACAGCCTTATTCACCCCTCCACTTT.

The CDR3 DNA sequence: TGTGCCTGGAGTGGAGGACAGGGGCTCCCAGGCGCTGAAGCTTTCTTT. Its protein is CAWSGGQGLPGAEAFF. V and J are TRBV30 and TRBJ1-1; TRBD1 agrees at 9 bases. The CDR3 consists of 16 residues. In germline, CDR1 is GTSNPN, CDR2 SVGIG (reference sequence). Germline trimming cut 1 base from V and 6 bases from J; bases unmatched to any gene: 12.

The chain links TRBV19 to TRBJ1-2; D perhaps matches TRBD1 (6 bases). Trimming left V 7 bases short and J 0 bases short, with 15 bases between. CDR3 length: 15 amino acids. From germline, CDR1 is LNHDA and CDR2 SQIVND (reference sequence). CDR3 protein: CASNPRGGSNYGYTF. DNA for the CDR3: TGTGCCAGTAACCCCAGGGGAGGGTCTAACTATGGCTACACCTTC. Variable domain in full (rest from reference TRBV19 and TRBJ1-2): DGGITQSPKYLFRKEGQNVTLSCEQNLNHDAMYWYRQDPGQGLRLIYYSQIVNDFQKGDIAEGYSVSREKKESFPLTVTSAQKNPTAFYLCASNPRGGSNYGYTFGSGTRLTVV.

The chain combines TRBV11-3 with TRBJ2-5; D remains ambiguous. In germline, CDR1 is SGHNT, CDR2 YENEEA. V lost 0 bases and J lost 2, with 7 bases in between. This CDR3 is 14 amino acids long. The CDR3 here is CASSLDLTQETQYF. In DNA form, the CDR3 reads TGTGCCAGCAGCTTAGATCTAACTCAAGAGACCCAGTACTTC.

The chain joins TRBV6-5 to TRBJ2-2, with 8 positions matching TRBD2. The V gene end was trimmed by 8 bases and the J gene end by 5 bases; junction bases not matched to a gene: 10. This CDR3 contains 15 residues. Germline CDR1 MNHEY, CDR2 SVGAGI. As DNA, the CDR3 is TGTGCCAGCGGTTCTACGGGAGGGGTTACCGGGGAGCTGTTTTTT. Its protein product is CASGSTGGVTGELFF.

The rearrangement joins TRBV2 to TRBJ2-7; 9 bases align to TRBD1. The CDR3 consists of 12 residues. The germline CDR1 and CDR2 sequences are SNHLY and FYNNEI. V gave up 8 bases and J gave up 6 bases; unmatched junction bases: 5. CDR3: CASSGQGSEQYF. The CDR3, as DNA: TGTGCCAGCTCGGGACAGGGATCCGAGCAGTACTTC.

The chain joins TRBV5-4 to TRBJ2-3; 9 positions agree with TRBD1. Germline V gene lookup returns CDR1 SGHNT and CDR2 YYREEE (reference sequence). The CDR3 is made up of 18 amino acids. J gave up 4 bases and V 3 bases, and 15 bases lay outside the gene matches. CDR3 in amino acids: CASSSRGGGQGSADTQYF. Here the CDR3 DNA reads TGTGCCAGCAGCTCACGAGGGGGGGGACAGGGTAGCGCAGATACGCAGTATTTT.

V usage is TRBV11-3 and J usage is TRBJ2-7, with D possibly matching TRBD1 (6 bases). The CDR3 is 12 amino acids. Germline CDR1 is SGHNT and CDR2 is YENEEA. The germline V and J ends were trimmed by 5 bases and 7 bases, with 12 bases remaining between them. The CDR3 spells CASSPTGGEQYF. The CDR3 DNA reads as TGTGCCAGCAGCCCGACAGGCGGGGAGCAGTACTTC.

V and J are TRBV30 and TRBJ2-7; maybe TRBD2 (5 bases). This CDR3 is 12 amino acids long. CDR1 and CDR2 from the germline V gene are GTSNPN and SVGIG (reference sequence). V dropped 5 bases and J dropped 3 bases, with 11 bases sitting between them. The CDR3 sequence is CAWALRGYEQYF. The CDR3 DNA reads TGTGCCTGGGCCTTACGGGGCTACGAGCAGTACTTC.

V gene TRBV30 combines with J gene TRBJ1-2; 7 bases match TRBD1. The CDR3 has 11 amino acids. Germline loops: CDR1 GTSNPN, CDR2 SVGIG (reference sequence). The trim removed 3 bases at V and 7 bases at J, leaving 2 bases unmatched. The CDR3 region has the DNA TGTGCCTGGAGATGGGACAGTGGCTACACCTTC. The encoded protein is CAWRWDSGYTF.

V gene TRBV28 combines with J gene TRBJ1-5; tentative D call: TRBD1 (5 bases). This CDR3 has 16 residues. CDR1 and CDR2 from the germline V gene are MDHEN and SYDVKM. Trimming took 7 bases from V and 4 from J, leaving 20 bases between them. The CDR3 protein is CASMGSGTIANQPQHF. The CDR3 DNA reads as TGTGCCAGCATGGGGAGCGGGACGATTGCAAATCAGCCCCAGCATTTT. Together with reference TRBV28 and TRBJ1-5, the CDR3 gives the full variable domain: DVKVTQSSRYLVKRTGEKVFLECVQDMDHENMFWYRQDPGLGLRLIYFSYDVKMKEKGDIPEGYSVSREKKERFSLILESASTNQTSMYLCASMGSGTIANQPQHFGDGTRLSIL.

This clone was counted between two and nine times. V and J are TRBV5-1 and TRBJ1-1; perhaps TRBD1 as D (6 bases). Germline CDR1 SGHRS, CDR2 YFSETQ. Trimming took off 2 bases at V and 10 bases at J, with 12 bases between the two ends. The CDR3 covers 12 residues. Written as DNA, the CDR3 is TGCGCCAGCAGCTTTACACAGGGTACAGCTTTCTTT. This gives the protein CASSFTQGTAFF.

The chain couples TRBV6-5 to TRBJ2-7; TRBD2 aligns across 11 bases. The germline V gene has CDR1 MNHEY and CDR2 SVGAGI. The CDR3 is 15 residues long. Trimming removed 6 bases from V and 5 bases from J; junction bases left unmatched: 9. CDR3 amino acids: CASSHLAGGEDEQYF. In DNA, the CDR3 is TGTGCCAGCAGCCACCTAGCGGGAGGAGAAGACGAGCAGTACTTC.

V and J are TRBV28 and TRBJ2-7, with TRBD1 identical over 7 bases. V lost 8 bases, J lost 4 bases, and 14 bases stayed unmatched. The germline V gene has CDR1 MDHEN and CDR2 SYDVKM. This CDR3 comprises 15 residues. CDR3 loop: CASGAPDRVPYEQYF. The CDR3 bases are TGTGCCAGCGGAGCCCCTGACAGGGTGCCGTACGAGCAGTACTTC.

The rearrangement joins TRBV7-3 to TRBJ1-4; 9 bases align to TRBD1. The germline gives CDR1 SGHTA, CDR2 FQGTGA. V gave up 4 bases and J gave up 0 bases; unmatched junction bases: 18. This CDR3 comprises 21 residues. The CDR3 reads CASSSHAPGQGRFATNEKLFF. The CDR3, as DNA: TGTGCCAGCAGCTCCCATGCACCGGGACAGGGTCGTTTCGCAACTAATGAAAAACTGTTTTTT.

The chain employs TRBV28 and TRBJ1-4; perhaps TRBD1 as D (6 bases). The length of the CDR3 is 13 residues. V was cut by 4 bases and J by 5 bases, with 8 bases left in between. Germline V lookup: CDR1 MDHEN, CDR2 SYDVKM. The CDR3 protein is CASSSGTNEKLFF. CDR3 nucleotides: TGTGCCAGCAGTTCCGGGACAAATGAAAAACTGTTTTTT.

V and J are TRBV5-4 and TRBJ1-2; tentative D call: TRBD1 (6 bases). The CDR3 loop spans 13 amino acids. Germline V gene sequence: CDR1 SGHNT, CDR2 YYREEE (reference sequence). The V gene lost 5 bases and the J gene lost 4 bases, with 12 bases spanning the gap. The CDR3 spells CASSVRGFYGYTF. Here the CDR3 DNA reads TGTGCCAGCAGTGTAAGGGGGTTCTATGGCTACACCTTC. Drawing the rest from reference TRBV5-4 and TRBJ1-2, the complete variable domain is ETGVTQSPTHLIKTRGQQVTLRCSSQSGHNTVSWYQQALGQGPQFIFQYYREEENGRGNFPPRFSGLQFPNYSSELNVNALELDDSALYLCASSVRGFYGYTFGSGTRLTVV.

The chain links TRBV7-2 to TRBJ2-7; 11 positions agree with TRBD1. V gave up 5 bases and J gave up 6 bases; unmatched junction bases: 3. The V gene's germline CDR1 is SGHTA and CDR2 FQGNSA. The length of the CDR3 is 13 residues. As DNA, the CDR3 is TGTGCCAGCAGCCGGACAGGGGGCCGCGAGCAGTACTTC. Protein sequence: CASSRTGGREQYF.